The rows below give T cell receptor beta chains drawn from one sample of a study of vaccination and CD4 T cells after COVID-19. Their recognized antigens are unknown. One entry per CDR3 protein, called by TCRdb with MiXCR from the PCR reads. Of thousands of distinct CDR3 sequences listed, 73% are singletons. The sample taken for sequencing was CD4+ T cells from blood, cultured in vitro. These receptor sequences come from a human donor who had recovered from COVID-19. Both conserved end residues are part of each CDR3. The D gene is left open where the match is weak. Size tells how often a clone was seen (once, few, many) or the class of an expanded clone, and some rows leave it out.

v_gene	j_gene	abundance	d_gene	CDR3nt	CDR3aa
TRBV10-3	TRBJ2-5	NA	TRBD2	TGTGCCATCAGTGGGCTAGCGGGACAAGAGACCCAGTACTTC	CAISGLAGQETQYF
TRBV30	TRBJ1-5	few	NA	TGTGCCTGGAGCGGCCGTAGCGGCAATCAGCCCCAGCATTTT	CAWSGRSGNQPQHF
TRBV2	TRBJ1-6	few	NA	TGTGCCAGCAGTGAAGCAGTTAATAATTCACCCCTCCACTTT	CASSEAVNNSPLHF
TRBV7-2	TRBJ1-3	NA	NA	TGTGCCAGCAGCTTAGCATCGGGGACTGGAAACACCATATATTTT	CASSLASGTGNTIYF
TRBV6-2/TRBV6-3	TRBJ2-4	NA	TRBD2	TGTGCCAGCAGCAACGGGGGGAACATTCAGTACTTC	CASSNGGNIQYF
TRBV20-1	TRBJ2-2	NA	NA	TGCAGTGCTAGAGCCCTAGGGTCGAACACCGGGGAGCTGTTTTTT	CSARALGSNTGELFF
TRBV15	TRBJ1-3	few	NA	TGTGCCACCAGCGGAGGGATCTCTGGAAACACCATATATTTT	CATSGGISGNTIYF
TRBV11-3	TRBJ2-5	NA	NA	TGTGCCAGCAGCTTAGGCGGAAACCAAGAGACCCAGTACTTC	CASSLGGNQETQYF
TRBV19	TRBJ1-1	NA	NA	TGTGCCAGTAGTCCGTGGACAGCATCGAACACTGAAGCTTTCTTT	CASSPWTASNTEAFF
TRBV7-6	TRBJ1-1	NA	NA	TGTGCCAGCAGCCAAATGGACCCGAGGCTGTCTGAAGCTTTCTTT	CASSQMDPRLSEAFF
TRBV7-6	TRBJ2-7	NA	NA	TGTGCCAGCAGCTTAACCGGGGCCTCTTCCGAGCAGTACTTC	CASSLTGASSEQYF
TRBV6-5	TRBJ2-3	NA	TRBD2	TGTGCCAGCAGTTCGCCGGGACTAGTTGATACGCAGTATTTT	CASSSPGLVDTQYF
TRBV7-8	TRBJ2-2	NA	NA	TGTGCCAGCAGCCGTATTAGGGGCGGGGAGCTGTTTTTT	CASSRIRGGELFF
TRBV19	TRBJ1-1	NA	NA	TGTGCCAGTAGTGCTGGCAGTCTAAAACCCTCTGAAGCTTTCTTT	CASSAGSLKPSEAFF
TRBV6-5	TRBJ1-2	NA	TRBD1	TGTGCCAGCAGTTCCTGGACAGGGACCTATGACTACACCTTC	CASSSWTGTYDYTF
TRBV28	TRBJ1-5	few	NA	TGTGCCAGCCGTTTTGAGGTGGGGTGGACAGATAGCAATCAGCCCCAGCATTTT	CASRFEVGWTDSNQPQHF
TRBV20-1	TRBJ2-3	NA	NA	TGCAGTGCCAAGGGGGGTGTTAGCACAGATACGCAGTATTTT	CSAKGGVSTDTQYF
TRBV7-9	TRBJ1-5	NA	NA	TGTGCCAGCAGCGTCGGGTCCGGCAATCAGCCCCAGCATTTT	CASSVGSGNQPQHF
TRBV2	TRBJ1-1	NA	NA	TGTGCCAGCAAGGGAGAGTCTATAGGGAACACTGAAGCTTTCTTT	CASKGESIGNTEAFF
TRBV6-5	TRBJ1-1	NA	NA	TGTGCCAGCAGTTACGGGGACACTGAAGCTTTCTTT	CASSYGDTEAFF
TRBV7-2	TRBJ2-1	NA	TRBD2	TGTGCCAGCAGCTTAGCCCCGACTAGCGGGGTTCACAATGAGCAGTTCTTC	CASSLAPTSGVHNEQFF
TRBV6-1	TRBJ2-5	NA	TRBD1	TGTGCCAGCAGTACTGGGGACAGGTCCCAAGAGACCCAGTACTTC	CASSTGDRSQETQYF
TRBV27	TRBJ2-6	NA	NA	TGTGCCAGCAGATACAGGGTAGCGGGGGCCAACGTCCTGACTTTC	CASRYRVAGANVLTF
TRBV15	TRBJ1-2	NA	NA	TGTGCCACCAGCCGACCACAGGTCTACTATGGCTACACCTTC	CATSRPQVYYGYTF
TRBV6-2/TRBV6-3	TRBJ1-5	NA	TRBD1	TGTGCCAGCAGCCCGACAGGGAGCAATCAGCCCCAGCATTTT	CASSPTGSNQPQHF
TRBV5-8	TRBJ2-7	few	NA	TGTGCCAGCAGCTGGGACTCTTACGAGCAGTACTTC	CASSWDSYEQYF
TRBV25-1	TRBJ2-5	once	TRBD1	TGTGCCAGCAGTGTGGACAGGGGCAAAGAGACCCAGTACTTC	CASSVDRGKETQYF
TRBV20-1	TRBJ2-2	few	NA	TGCAGTGCTAGAGATGGGGCAGGGAGGAAGACCGGGGAGCTGTTTTTT	CSARDGAGRKTGELFF
TRBV25-1	TRBJ1-5	NA	NA	TGTGCCAGCAACGGGACTCACAATCAGCCCCAGCATTTT	CASNGTHNQPQHF
TRBV10-1	TRBJ2-1	few	NA	TGCGCCAGCAGCCCTTCCAGTGACTTCCTCTTAGTAGCGCCCGCAAGTAATGAGCAGTTCTTC	CASSPSSDFLLVAPASNEQFF
TRBV28	TRBJ1-2	NA	TRBD1	TGTGCCAGCAGTTTCGGACAGGCCACCTACTATGGCTACACCTTC	CASSFGQATYYGYTF
TRBV7-8	TRBJ2-3	few	TRBD2	TGTGCCAGCAGCTTAAGAACTAGCGGAATCACAGATACGCAGTATTTT	CASSLRTSGITDTQYF
TRBV27	TRBJ1-6	once	NA	TGTGCCAGCAGTGCGGACAGAAGAGGATCACCCCTCCACTTT	CASSADRRGSPLHF
TRBV21-1	TRBJ2-2	NA	NA	TGTGCCTCCAAACGACAGGGCATCACCGGGGAGCTGTTTTTT	CASKRQGITGELFF
TRBV28	TRBJ1-5	NA	NA	TGTGCCAGCAGTTTAGGGCAGGGGACGGGGGCCAATCAGCCCCAGCATTTT	CASSLGQGTGANQPQHF
TRBV28	TRBJ1-5	NA	TRBD1	TGTGCCAGCAGTTTCCGGACAGGGGCTGAGCACCAGCCCCAGCATTTT	CASSFRTGAEHQPQHF
TRBV5-4	TRBJ2-5	NA	TRBD2	TGTGCCAGCAGCACTGGACTAGCGGGGCAAGAGACCCAGTACTTC	CASSTGLAGQETQYF
TRBV11-2	TRBJ2-2	NA	TRBD2	TGTGCCAGCAGTTTGACTAGCGGGATGGGTGGGGAGCTGTTTTTT	CASSLTSGMGGELFF
TRBV20-1	TRBJ2-7	NA	NA	TGCAGTGCTATCCAGGACCCTCGGTACGAGCAGTACTTC	CSAIQDPRYEQYF
TRBV15	TRBJ2-7	few	TRBD2	TGTGCCACCAGCAGAGATCTGTTTAGACTAGCGGGGTTAAGATCCTACGAGCAGTACTTC	CATSRDLFRLAGLRSYEQYF
TRBV24-1	TRBJ1-5	NA	NA	TGTGCCACCAGCGGGACACAAGGATATAGCAATCAGCCCCAGCATTTT	CATSGTQGYSNQPQHF
TRBV6-1	TRBJ1-3	NA	NA	TGTGCCAGCAGTCCGGGGTGGACAGCTGGAAACACCATATATTTT	CASSPGWTAGNTIYF
TRBV20-1	TRBJ1-2	NA	NA	TGCAGTGCTAGAATCCAGTCCCGGGACTACACCTTC	CSARIQSRDYTF
TRBV15	TRBJ1-1	NA	TRBD1	TGTGCCACCGGCAGGACAGGGTCGAACACTGAAGCTTTCTTT	CATGRTGSNTEAFF
TRBV4-3	TRBJ2-3	NA	NA	TGCGCCAGCAGCCAAGTGGCAGGGGCAGCAGATACGCAGTATTTT	CASSQVAGAADTQYF
TRBV24-1	TRBJ1-1	NA	NA	TGTGCCACCAGTGACCCGGGAGAGGGGCCACGAGCTTTCTTT	CATSDPGEGPRAFF
TRBV6-1	TRBJ1-5	NA	NA	TGTGCCAGCAGGGACTCCCTAGGGGGTCAGCCCCAGCATTTT	CASRDSLGGQPQHF
TRBV2	TRBJ1-1	NA	NA	TGTGCCAGCAGTGATCCAGGGTTGAACACTGAAGCTTTCTTT	CASSDPGLNTEAFF
TRBV2	TRBJ1-5	NA	NA	TGTGCCAGCGCCGCGGGAGGGTATCAGCCCCAGCATTTT	CASAAGGYQPQHF
TRBV20-1	TRBJ2-5	NA	NA	TGCAGTGCTAGGAAAGAGACCCAGTACTTC	CSARKETQYF
TRBV28	TRBJ2-1	NA	TRBD2	TGTGCCAGCACCCGAATGACTAGCGGGTCCAACAATGAGCAGTTCTTC	CASTRMTSGSNNEQFF
TRBV20-1	TRBJ2-7	NA	TRBD2	TGCAGTGCTTCCACTAGCGGGGGATACGAGCAGTACTTC	CSASTSGGYEQYF
TRBV19	TRBJ1-1	NA	NA	TGTGCCAGTAGTAGAGGAGTGCCGAACACTGAAGCTTTCTTT	CASSRGVPNTEAFF
TRBV7-6	TRBJ2-3	few	NA	TGTGCCAGCAGCCCCGCGGACCTGTCCCACACAGATACGCAGTATTTT	CASSPADLSHTDTQYF
TRBV6-1	TRBJ2-5	NA	TRBD1	TGTGCCAGCAGGGGGACAGGGACAGGAGAGACCCAGTACTTC	CASRGTGTGETQYF
TRBV7-9	TRBJ1-4	NA	NA	TGTGCCAGCAGCTGGGGGTCTACTAATGAAAAACTGTTTTTT	CASSWGSTNEKLFF